Each of the 22 T cell receptor beta chains below was sequenced from the same sample in a study of blood T cell repertoires in COVID-19. Measured with immunoSEQ multiplex PCR; TCRdb has only the in-frame clones, and not every one. The sample has under 95,000 clones, 88% seen once. The sequencing sample was made of peripheral blood. The receptors stem from a human donor in a cohort sampled during active COVID-19.

The chain is built from TRBV30 and TRBJ1-5; 8 positions match TRBD1. The CDR3 totals 15 residues. V trimming: 3 bases; J trimming: 0 bases; junction bases outside the gene matches: 4. Germline V gives CDR1 GTSNPN, CDR2 SVGIG (reference sequence). CDR3 region: CAWSLGQGSNQPQHF. The CDR3 nucleotides are TGTGCCTGGAGCCTAGGACAGGGTAGCAATCAGCCCCAGCATTTT.

The chain combines TRBV5-1 with TRBJ1-1; tentative D call: TRBD1 (5 bases). The length of the CDR3 is 15 residues. Looked up from germline, CDR1 is SGHRS and CDR2 is YFSETQ. Trimming took 0 bases from V and 4 from J, leaving 13 bases between them. CDR3 coding DNA: TGCGCCAGCAGCTTGGGGAGGGCCGACAGCACTGAAGCTTTCTTT. As protein: CASSLGRADSTEAFF.

This clone was seen just once. The chain recombines TRBV5-4 with TRBJ2-2, with D possibly TRBD2 on 6 matching bases. Germline V gene sequence: CDR1 SGHNT, CDR2 YYREEE (reference sequence). Trimming cost V 3 bases and J 4 bases, with 16 bases left between them. The CDR3 totals 16 residues. CDR3 protein: CASSSNWGESTGELFF. The CDR3 region has the DNA TGTGCCAGCAGCTCTAATTGGGGGGAGAGCACCGGGGAGCTGTTTTTT.

The V gene is TRBV5-1, the J gene TRBJ1-5; D is ambiguous. Germline V gene lookup returns CDR1 SGHRS and CDR2 YFSETQ. The ends were cut back, 0 bases at V and 5 bases at J, with 9 bases in the middle. This CDR3 is built from 14 residues. The CDR3 protein is CASSLDSGDQPQHF. The CDR3, as DNA: TGCGCCAGCAGCTTGGACTCAGGTGATCAGCCCCAGCATTTT.

The J gene is TRBJ1-1, the V gene TRBV5-8, with D possibly TRBD1 on 5 matching bases. Trimming cost V 1 base and J 1 base, with 17 bases left between them. This CDR3 spans 17 amino acids. CDR1 is SGHTS and CDR2 is YDEGEE in the germline V gene. The DNA for the CDR3 is TGTGCCAGCAGCTTGTGGACAAGGTCCTGGGGGAACACTGAAGCTTTCTTT. Protein product: CASSLWTRSWGNTEAFF. Using reference TRBV5-8 and TRBJ1-1 for the parts outside the CDR3, the full variable domain is EAGVTQSPTHLIKTRGQQATLRCSPISGHTSVYWYQQALGLGLQFLLWYDEGEERNRGNFPPRFSGRQFPNYSSELNVNALELEDSALYLCASSLWTRSWGNTEAFFGQGTRLTVV.

The V gene is TRBV2, the J gene TRBJ2-7; D gene unclear. CDR3 length: 14 residues. V was shortened by 7 bases and J by 0 bases, with 13 bases between the two germline ends. Looked up from germline, CDR1 is SNHLY and CDR2 is FYNNEI. The CDR3 spells CASTPARSSYEQYF. DNA of the CDR3: TGTGCCAGCACCCCAGCGAGGAGCTCCTACGAGCAGTACTTC.

The rearrangement links TRBV18 to TRBJ2-1; D is perhaps TRBD2 (6 bases). The CDR3 consists of 14 residues. Trimming left V 8 bases short and J 2 bases short, with 13 bases between. The germline V gene encodes CDR1 KGHSH and CDR2 LQKENI. CDR3 sequence reads: CASTVGGAYNEQFF. The CDR3 bases are TGTGCCAGCACCGTAGGAGGGGCCTACAATGAGCAGTTCTTC.

Within the sample, this clone is medium-sized. V and J are TRBV5-1 and TRBJ2-7; no reliable D call. V lost 4 bases and J 0 bases, leaving 11 bases between the germline ends. This CDR3 has 14 amino acids. CDR1 is SGHRS and CDR2 is YFSETQ in the germline V gene. Here the CDR3 reads CASSLAYYSYEQYF. The CDR3 DNA follows: TGCGCCAGCAGCCTCGCCTACTACTCCTACGAGCAGTACTTC. Together with reference TRBV5-1 and TRBJ2-7, the CDR3 gives the full variable domain: KAGVTQTPRYLIKTRGQQVTLSCSPISGHRSVSWYQQTPGQGLQFLFEYFSETQRNKGNFPGRFSGRQFSNSRSEMNVSTLELGDSALYLCASSLAYYSYEQYFGPGTRLTVT.

The chain carries TRBV5-4 and TRBJ2-5, with 14 bases identical to TRBD2. CDR1 and CDR2 from the germline V gene are SGHNT and YYREEE (reference sequence). This CDR3 has 16 amino acids. V trimming: 4 bases; J trimming: 2 bases; junction bases outside the gene matches: 4. The CDR3 sequence: CASSKGTSGGQETQYF. CDR3 coding DNA: TGTGCCAGCAGCAAAGGGACTAGCGGGGGACAAGAGACCCAGTACTTC.

This clone was observed once. J is TRBJ2-5 and V is TRBV18; maybe TRBD2 (5 bases). From germline, CDR1 is KGHSH and CDR2 LQKENI. V lost 8 bases and J lost 4, with 5 bases in between. The CDR3 is 10 amino acids. As DNA, the CDR3 is TGTGCCAGCGAGGGAGAGACCCAGTACTTC. Encoded protein: CASEGETQYF.

The chain carries TRBV5-1 and TRBJ1-1, with D possibly TRBD1 on 5 matching bases. There are 16 residues in the CDR3. The V end was cut by 4 bases, the J end by 1 base, with 17 bases between. CDR1 is SGHRS, CDR2 YFSETQ, per germline. CDR3 sequence: CASSPAPRDENTEAFF. The CDR3 nucleotides are TGCGCCAGCAGCCCAGCGCCCAGGGATGAGAACACTGAAGCTTTCTTT.

This clone was seen only once. The chain is built from TRBV5-1 and TRBJ2-1, with TRBD1 matching over 10 bases. CDR3 length: 17 amino acids. After removal of 5 bases from V and 0 bases from J, the junction contained 8 bases not matched to a gene. Germline CDR1 and CDR2: SGHRS and YFSETQ. This chain's CDR3 is CASSRGQGGPSYNEQFF. DNA for the CDR3: TGCGCCAGCAGTCGTGGACAGGGGGGGCCCTCCTACAATGAGCAGTTCTTC.

V gene TRBV7-2 combines with J gene TRBJ2-3, with 13 bases matching TRBD2. V was pared by 5 bases and J by 8 bases, with 4 bases of the junction left unmatched. The CDR3 extends over 14 amino acids. Germline-derived CDR1 and CDR2 are SGHTA and FQGNSA. Here the CDR3 DNA reads TGTGCCAGCAGCCCCCGGACTAGCGGGGGTACGCAGTATTTT. Translating gives CASSPRTSGGTQYF.

The V call is TRBV7-9, the J call TRBJ2-1; 13 bases align to TRBD2. V shed 6 bases, J shed 6 bases, and the junction held 8 bases outside the gene matches. The length of the CDR3 is 16 residues. Looked up from germline, CDR1 is SEHNR and CDR2 is FQNEAQ (reference sequence). CDR3 DNA: TGTGCCAGCAGTTCCCGGACTAGCGGGGGACCCAATGAGCAGTTCTTC. Amino acid sequence: CASSSRTSGGPNEQFF. Looking up the rest from reference TRBV7-9 and TRBJ2-1 gives the full variable domain: DTGVSQNPRHKITKRGQNVTFRCDPISEHNRLYWYRQTLGQGPEFLTYFQNEAQLEKSRLLSDRFSAERPKGSFSTLEIQRTEQGDSAMYLCASSSRTSGGPNEQFFGPGTRLTVL.

The gene calls are TRBV6-5 and TRBJ2-2; TRBD2 is a possible D gene (6 bases). Trimming took 10 bases from V and 8 from J, leaving 14 bases between them. This CDR3 has 12 residues. Per germline, CDR1 MNHEY and CDR2 SVGAGI. This chain's CDR3 is CATMWGDGELFF. CDR3 nucleotides: TGTGCCACTATGTGGGGGGATGGGGAGCTGTTTTTT.

The chain uses TRBV5-1 and TRBJ1-1, with D uncertain. This CDR3 contains 13 residues. The germline CDR1 and CDR2 sequences are SGHRS and YFSETQ. V was cut by 0 bases and J by 3 bases, with 6 bases left in between. The CDR3 DNA is TGCGCCAGCAGCTTGGCGGGAGACACTGAAGCTTTCTTT. It encodes CASSLAGDTEAFF.

The chain joins TRBV10-2 to TRBJ2-5; 7 nucleotides line up with TRBD2. The CDR3 consists of 16 residues. From germline, CDR1 is WSHSY and CDR2 SAAADI. The V gene end was trimmed by 2 bases and the J gene end by 0 bases; junction bases not matched to a gene: 6. This CDR3 reads CASSEALGGYQETQYF. The CDR3 DNA reads as TGCGCCAGCAGTGAGGCCCTGGGGGGGTACCAAGAGACCCAGTACTTC.

CDR3 protein: CASNQLGASEAFF. The CDR3 DNA follows: TGTGCCAGCAATCAATTGGGGGCTTCTGAAGCTTTCTTT. The chain combines TRBV28 with TRBJ1-1; possible D gene TRBD1, 6 bases. The germline gives CDR1 MDHEN, CDR2 SYDVKM. CDR3 length: 13 amino acids. Trimming took off 7 bases at V and 6 bases at J, with 15 bases between the two ends. The full variable domain, completed using reference TRBV28 and TRBJ1-1, is DVKVTQSSRYLVKRTGEKVFLECVQDMDHENMFWYRQDPGLGLRLIYFSYDVKMKEKGDIPEGYSVSREKKERFSLILESASTNQTSMYLCASNQLGASEAFFGQGTRLTVV.

This chain links TRBV5-1 with TRBJ1-2, with D perhaps matching TRBD1 (5 bases). Germline V gene sequence: CDR1 SGHRS, CDR2 YFSETQ. V dropped 4 bases and J dropped 3 bases, with 10 bases sitting between them. The length of the CDR3 is 13 residues. CDR3 region: CASSAAGDYGYTF. CDR3 DNA: TGCGCCAGCAGCGCCGCGGGGGACTATGGCTACACCTTC.

This chain uses TRBV19 with TRBJ2-1, with 8 bases identical to TRBD1. The CDR3 has 15 residues. Germline CDR1 is LNHDA and CDR2 is SQIVND (reference sequence). Unmatched junction bases numbered 11, after V lost 7 bases and J lost 6 bases. CDR3: CASMSPGQVSNEQFF. CDR3 in DNA: TGTGCCAGTATGAGTCCGGGACAGGTCTCCAATGAGCAGTTCTTC.

This chain uses TRBV5-1 with TRBJ1-5; D call uncertain. The CDR3 has 13 amino acids. Per the germline V gene, CDR1 is SGHRS and CDR2 is YFSETQ. V lost 1 base to trimming and J lost 0 bases, with 2 bases between them. The CDR3 region is CASSLYSNQPQHF. As DNA, the CDR3 is TGCGCCAGCAGCTTGTATAGCAATCAGCCCCAGCATTTT.

The gene calls are TRBV10-1 and TRBJ2-3; 8 bases map to TRBD2. With 3 bases clipped from V and 6 bases from J, the junction kept 11 bases outside the gene matches. Per germline, CDR1 WNHNN and CDR2 SYGVQD (reference sequence). The CDR3 covers 16 residues. CDR3 sequence reads: CASSELAGTGIDTQYF. Written as DNA, the CDR3 is TGCGCCAGCAGTGAATTAGCGGGGACCGGCATCGATACGCAGTATTTT.